This T cell receptor beta chain appears in the sequencing data of a study of blood T cell repertoires in COVID-19. The V gene's germline CDR1 is SGHAT and CDR2 FQNNGV. The V and J ends lost 2 bases and 0 bases respectively, with 8 bases between them. CDR3 size: 16 residues. The assay was immunoSEQ multiplex PCR, and TCRdb's table has in-frame clones only and misses some. The data contain around 84,000 clones, more than 75% of them seen just once; the ten biggest clones take up about 7.8%. Ten or more counts support this clone. This sequence joins TRBV11-2 and TRBJ1-6; perhaps TRBD1 as D (5 bases). This TCR was sampled from a man older than 75 with active or convalescent COVID-19. Sequenced material: peripheral blood. DNA for the CDR3: TGTGCCAGCAGCTTACCCGACAGCTCCTATAATTCACCCCTCCACTTT. Amino acids: CASSLPDSSYNSPLHF.